The text below deals with one T cell receptor beta chain. As yet, its antigen is unknown. This sample was taken from a study of T cell responses to AZD1222 COVID-19 vaccine. The study's findings and limits: Donors were largely white British and mainly female; clonal diversity was possibly underestimated. Close to half of spike-specific TCRs reportedly recognize unmutated variant regions.

Generated by immunoSEQ multiplex PCR, the TCRdb table keeps only in-frame clones and is missing some. The table records around 150,000 clones, approximately 90% of them present only once. Second-dose timings of about 4 or about 12 weeks were pooled. The ends were cut back, 2 bases at V and 7 bases at J, with 9 bases in the middle. Germline V gene data show CDR1 as SGHNT and CDR2 as YENEEA. The CDR3 loop spans 13 amino acids. This chain joins TRBV11-3 and TRBJ1-3, with D hard to call. This TCR derives from an adult who received the AZD1222 COVID-19 vaccine. Sample: peripheral blood, taken 28 days after the second AZD1222 dose. The chain's CDR3 is CASSLNSVNTIYF. CDR3 coding DNA: TGTGCCAGCAGCTTAAATTCAGTTAACACCATATATTTT.